This T cell receptor beta chain stems from a study of Ad26.COV2.S vaccination and SARS-CoV-2 variants. The V gene end was trimmed by 5 bases and the J gene end by 6 bases; junction bases not matched to a gene: 11. From germline, CDR1 is MDHEN and CDR2 SYDVKM. The CDR3 is 15 residues long. The protocol was immunoSEQ multiplex PCR, while the TCRdb copy is restricted to in-frame clones and leaves out a portion. The sample lists about 400,000 clones; 75% to 90% were seen once. A few counts support this clone. Treatment meaning: roughly 20 received Ad26.COV2.S at low or high dose, single or two shots; 5 received placebo; per-sample allocation not given. After the first vaccine or placebo injection, samples were drawn on day 63. It was an adult aged 18-55 years in Boston who was the donor.

This clonotype was obtained from a person aged 18-60 years who received the Ad26.COV2.S COVID-19 vaccine or a placebo. This chain joins TRBV28 and TRBJ2-7; 9 bases match TRBD1. The sample was peripheral blood, taken in a trial of Ad26.COV2.S vaccine versus placebo. This CDR3 is CASSPGQGRRGEQYF. The CDR3 nucleotides are TGTGCCAGCAGTCCGGGACAGGGCCGACGGGGCGAGCAGTACTTC. The whole variable domain, remainder taken from reference TRBV28 and TRBJ2-7, is DVKVTQSSRYLVKRTGEKVFLECVQDMDHENMFWYRQDPGLGLRLIYFSYDVKMKEKGDIPEGYSVSREKKERFSLILESASTNQTSMYLCASSPGQGRRGEQYFGPGTRLTVT.